The text below deals with one T cell receptor (beta chain). The clone's antigen remains unknown. One base away there is no much larger clone; base qualities are not given. The V end gives up 0 bases and the J end 0 bases, leaving 5 bases in the junction not matched to a gene. From its cysteine to its phenylalanine, the CDR3 spans 18 amino acids. CDR3 DNA only is kept here, 54 bases in frame from base 1. According to the germline V gene (reference sequence), CDR1 reads LGHDT and CDR2 reads YNNKEL. This entry belongs to a study of blood T cell repertoires in COVID-19 (dated by TCRdb to 2018 to 2021). For context, the study as a whole: Samples covering the acute and convalescent phases of COVID-19 were provided by collaborators in the United States, Italy and Spain. HLA class I and class II types, where available, came from metadata supplied by the sample provider rather than from assay-based typing. A freely available public database, intended as a resource for researchers studying the immune response to SARS-CoV-2, is where the repertoires were released. Samples were obtained from the ongoing ImmuneRACE study (first 160 participants) and from over a thousand subjects provided by 6 global collaborators. The material from the prospective study consisted of cDNA or gDNA derived from T cells, B-cell-depleted T cells, or PBMCs. Nearly every sample came with metadata listing a de-identified subject ID, COVID-19 status, age in years and sex. The dataset comprised deeply sampled blood TCRbeta repertoires from subjects exposed to, actively infected with, or recovered from COVID-19.

TCRbeta CDR3 regions were amplified from genomic DNA using the immunoSEQ Assay, a bias-controlled multiplex PCR. Turning to the authors' computational methods: Within the assay, amplification of reference gene primers was used to estimate how many nucleated cells each sample contained. To quantify the absolute abundance of each unique TCRbeta CDR3 rearrangement, sequence reads were collapsed and filtered. Productive Simpson clonality was computed per sample as the square root of Simpson's diversity index over productive rearrangements. What TCRdb holds here is the immuneACCESS table cut down to in-frame rearrangements. Part of the clones is not present; checked against another copy, under half of the missing clones reflect an unresolved V gene, and the others are unexplained. V, J and clone size are those of that table, while D and trimming were read from the DNA. In this sample the table shows about 120,000 clones, around 89% of which occur a single time. The ten most abundant clones make up approximately 19% of the sample.

The investigation overall reported the following: The quantity of clinical and demographic metadata differed by source and by participant and was supplied without curation.

Each collaborating institution followed its own protocols to collect whole blood in K2EDTA tubes. Collaborator samples were shipped for TCRbeta analysis as frozen whole blood, isolated PBMCs, or DNA extracted from either sample type. The sequence links TRBV3-1 (or the pseudogene TRBV3-2) to TRBJ1-6; 7 nucleotides in the junction match TRBD1. This TCR was recovered from a human donor with acute or convalescent COVID-19. The donor label of this sample is uncertain. The sequenced material came from peripheral blood. The CDR3 region reads CASSQDWDSRSYNSPLHF. In nucleotides, the sequence is TGTGCCAGCAGCCAAGATTGGGACAGCCGCTCCTATAATTCACCCCTCCACTTT.